Below are 28 T cell receptor beta chains sequenced from a single sample in a study of T cells after yellow fever vaccination. TCRdb analysed the 5' RACE reads with MiXCR anew, one entry per CDR3 protein. The data contain 450,000 to 600,000 distinct CDR3 sequences, roughly 12% of them singletons. The specimen comprised PBMCs, sampled on the day of the yellow fever booster vaccination. Source of these receptors: a man aged 30 to 45 who received the YFV17D yellow fever vaccine.

This rearrangement joins TRBV2 to TRBJ2-7; maybe TRBD1 (6 bases). This CDR3 is built from 13 residues. V was pared by 5 bases and J by 7 bases, with 15 bases between. Germline CDR1 is SNHLY and CDR2 is FYNNEI. CDR3: CASSHGGGKEQYF. As DNA, the CDR3 is TGTGCCAGCAGTCACGGTGGGGGCAAGGAGCAGTACTTC.

This clonotype appeared a few times. V and J are TRBV15 and TRBJ2-5; D may be TRBD1 or TRBD2 (6 bases each). The CDR3 sequence is 14 residues long. Germline CDR1 LNHNV, CDR2 YYDKDF (reference sequence). Deletions cut 5 bases from V and 5 bases from J, with 15 bases between. This chain's CDR3 is CATSPWGAGETQYF. Written as DNA, the CDR3 is TGTGCCACCAGCCCCTGGGGGGCCGGGGAGACCCAGTACTTC.

The V call is TRBV20-1, the J call TRBJ1-2; D call uncertain. The germline CDR1 and CDR2 sequences are DFQATT and SNEGSKA (reference sequence). V lost 1 base and J 8 bases, leaving 8 bases between the germline ends. The CDR3 is 11 residues long. The CDR3 bases are TGCAGTGCTAGAGCGCTCCCGGGCTACACCTTC. This encodes CSARALPGYTF.

This clonotype was detected only a few times. The chain couples TRBV7-3 to TRBJ2-6; D remains ambiguous. V shed 2 bases and J shed 2 bases, with 7 bases lying between them. The germline V gene encodes CDR1 SGHTA and CDR2 FQGTGA. The CDR3 is 15 amino acids. The DNA for the CDR3 is TGTGCCAGCAGCTTAGGGCCGCCTGGGGCCAACGTCCTGACTTTC. This sequence encodes CASSLGPPGANVLTF. The variable domain in full, completed from reference TRBV7-3 and TRBJ2-6, reads GAGVSQTPSNKVTEKGKYVELRCDPISGHTALYWYRQSLGQGPEFLIYFQGTGAADDSGLPNDRFFAVRPEGSVSTLKIQRTERGDSAVYLCASSLGPPGANVLTFGAGSRLTVL.

This clonotype was detected only a few times. The gene calls are TRBV5-1 and TRBJ2-2, with D possibly matching TRBD2 (6 bases). CDR1 and CDR2 (germline): SGHRS, YFSETQ. V lost 4 bases, J lost 2 bases, and 9 bases lay in between. The CDR3 spans 14 residues. The CDR3 loop is CASSTGSNTGELFF. The DNA for the CDR3 is TGCGCCAGCAGCACCGGGAGTAACACCGGGGAGCTGTTTTTT.

This chain uses TRBV27 with TRBJ2-7, with 10 bases matching TRBD1. With V trimmed by 2 bases and J by 4 bases, 2 bases remained unmatched. Germline V gene sequence: CDR1 MNHEY, CDR2 SMNVEV (reference sequence). CDR3 length equals 14 residues. The CDR3 here is CASSLRTGGYEQYF. CDR3 sequence (DNA): TGTGCCAGCAGTTTACGGACAGGGGGGTACGAGCAGTACTTC.

This clonotype was recorded a few times. The gene calls are TRBV7-9 and TRBJ2-7, with 9 bases lining up with TRBD2. Losses at the gene ends were 5 bases for V and 0 bases for J; bases not matched to a gene: 8. Per germline, CDR1 SEHNR and CDR2 FQNEAQ (reference sequence). This CDR3 comprises 16 residues. This CDR3 reads CASSPPYSGGSYEQYF. The CDR3 DNA reads TGTGCCAGCAGCCCCCCGTATAGCGGGGGCTCCTACGAGCAGTACTTC.

This clonotype was picked up many times. V is TRBV7-2 and J is TRBJ2-1; D is undetermined. The CDR3 loop spans 15 amino acids. Trimming pared 5 bases from V and 1 base from J, leaving 12 bases between. From germline, CDR1 is SGHTA and CDR2 FQGNSA. The CDR3 region is CASSPGDPSYNEQFF. The CDR3 DNA follows: TGTGCCAGCAGCCCGGGTGATCCTTCCTACAATGAGCAGTTCTTC.

This chain connects TRBV11-2 to TRBJ2-5, with D unclear. Germline V gene sequence: CDR1 SGHAT, CDR2 FQNNGV. CDR3 length equals 13 residues. The V gene lost 3 bases and the J gene lost 2 bases, with 7 bases spanning the gap. The DNA for the CDR3 is TGTGCCAGCAGCTTTTTGGGGCAAGAGACCCAGTACTTC. It is translated as CASSFLGQETQYF.

This clonotype showed up just a few times. V gene TRBV18 combines with J gene TRBJ2-3, with no clear D. This CDR3 spans 15 amino acids. V was clipped by 2 bases and J by 3 bases, with 12 bases between them. Germline assignment: CDR1 KGHSH and CDR2 LQKENI. The CDR3 sequence: CASSPNGLSTDTQYF. CDR3 nucleotide sequence: TGTGCCAGCTCACCAAATGGGTTGTCAACAGATACGCAGTATTTT.

The V gene is TRBV6-2 or TRBV6-3, the J gene TRBJ1-5; D remains ambiguous. This CDR3 spans 15 amino acids. V was shortened by 3 bases and J by 3 bases, with 12 bases between the two germline ends. Germline loops: CDR1 MNHEY, CDR2 SVGEGT. The CDR3 reads CASSYTQMFNQPQHF. CDR3 bases: TGTGCCAGCAGTTATACGCAGATGTTCAATCAGCCCCAGCATTTT.

The chain employs TRBV5-1 and TRBJ2-5, with 8 positions matching TRBD2. Germline CDR1 SGHRS, CDR2 YFSETQ. CDR3 size: 16 residues. The ends lost 3 bases at V and 3 bases at J; junction bases unmatched: 10. The CDR3, as DNA: TGCGCCAGCAGCTGGGGCCAAGCGGGAGCCAAAGAGACCCAGTACTTC. It specifies CASSWGQAGAKETQYF.

The rearrangement uses TRBV7-2 and TRBJ2-1; the D gene could be TRBD1 or TRBD2 (5 bases each). Per germline, CDR1 SGHTA and CDR2 FQGNSA. The CDR3 length is 12 residues. With 6 bases removed from V and 9 bases from J, the gap between germline ends came to 12 bases. CDR3 protein: CASRYPGGEQFF. CDR3 bases: TGTGCCAGCAGATACCCTGGGGGTGAGCAGTTCTTC.

The chain couples TRBV29-1 to TRBJ2-7; D not resolved. This CDR3 has 10 residues. Germline V gene sequence: CDR1 SQVTM, CDR2 ANQGSEA. The V and J ends lost 0 bases and 6 bases respectively, with 3 bases between them. The CDR3 bases are TGCAGCGTTGAAGAAGGCGAGCAGTACTTC. Amino acid sequence: CSVEEGEQYF.

This chain links TRBV5-1 with TRBJ1-1; no reliable D call. This CDR3 is built from 16 residues. Trimming removed 0 bases from V and 1 base from J, with 13 bases in between. The V gene's germline CDR1 is SGHRS and CDR2 YFSETQ. DNA for the CDR3: TGCGCCAGCAGCTTGGTAGGCGGGATAGGGAACACTGAAGCTTTCTTT. It encodes CASSLVGGIGNTEAFF.

The chain joins TRBV25-1 to TRBJ1-1; 9 bases map to TRBD1. With 3 bases clipped from V and 0 bases from J, the junction kept 2 bases outside the gene matches. The CDR3 totals 15 residues. Germline V gives CDR1 MGHDK, CDR2 SYGVNS. The CDR3 spells CASSDRDRVNTEAFF. The CDR3 DNA reads as TGTGCCAGCAGTGATAGGGACAGGGTGAACACTGAAGCTTTCTTT.

The chain uses TRBV2 and TRBJ2-4; 9 bases are shared with TRBD1. CDR3 size: 15 residues. The V and J ends lost 6 bases and 1 base, in that order; junction bases with no gene match: 4. CDR1 SNHLY and CDR2 FYNNEI come from the germline V gene. The CDR3 sequence: CASRVQGAAKNIQYF. DNA of the CDR3: TGTGCCAGCAGGGTACAGGGGGCGGCCAAAAACATTCAGTACTTC.

The V gene is TRBV7-8, the J gene TRBJ2-1; 8 bases are a match to TRBD1. Germline loops: CDR1 SGHVS, CDR2 FQNEAQ. This CDR3 spans 13 amino acids. J lost 7 bases, V lost 8 bases, and 7 bases had no gene match. The CDR3 bases are TGTGCCAGCTTGTTAGGGGACAGGAATGAGCAGTTCTTC. Protein: CASLLGDRNEQFF.

This clonotype turned up a few times. The genes are TRBV12-3 or TRBV12-4 and TRBJ2-1, with unresolved D. The CDR3 has 10 residues. The CDR3 nucleotides are TGTGCGTCTCCCTACAATGAGCAGTTCTTC. This codes for CASPYNEQFF.

This clonotype was observed a few times. V and J are TRBV7-2 and TRBJ1-6, with 8 nucleotides matching TRBD1. After removal of 1 base from V and 9 bases from J, the junction contained 5 bases not matched to a gene. The CDR3 extends over 15 amino acids. Per germline, CDR1 SGHTA and CDR2 FQGNSA. The chain's CDR3 is CASSLVSQGGSPLHF. CDR3 bases: TGTGCCAGCAGCTTAGTTTCACAGGGGGGTTCACCCCTCCACTTT.

The rearrangement links TRBV6-4 to TRBJ2-7; D might be TRBD1 or TRBD2, each matching 5 bases. Germline V lookup: CDR1 MRHNA, CDR2 SNTAGT. Between the trimmed V and J ends, which lost 3 bases and 5 bases, there was a span of 14 bases. The CDR3 totals 14 residues. CDR3 nucleotide sequence: TGTGCCAGCAGTGAAAGGGGTCTGGGGGACGAGCAGTACTTC. Translation gives CASSERGLGDEQYF.

This chain connects TRBV20-1 to TRBJ1-6; the match to TRBD1 covers 7 bases. CDR1 DFQATT and CDR2 SNEGSKA come from the germline V gene (reference sequence). After removal of 6 bases from V and 7 bases from J, the junction contained 9 bases not matched to a gene. This CDR3 comprises 14 residues. CDR3 bases: TGCAGTGCCACGCTTGGGACAGCAAATTCACCCCTCCACTTT. Its translation is CSATLGTANSPLHF.

In this sample, this clonotype turned up a few times. The rearrangement joins TRBV7-2 to TRBJ1-1, with 7 bases aligning to TRBD1. The CDR3 is 13 residues long. V shed 7 bases and J 11 bases; nucleotides not matched to a gene: 13. Germline V gene lookup returns CDR1 SGHTA and CDR2 FQGNSA. CDR3 nucleotides: TGTGCCAGCACCCCATCCCCCAGGGGGGAGGCTTTCTTT. It is translated as CASTPSPRGEAFF.

This clonotype was counted between two and nine times. J is TRBJ2-1 and V is TRBV4-2; TRBD2 matches 8 bases. V shed 0 bases, J shed 7 bases, and the junction held 5 bases outside the gene matches. This CDR3 has 15 amino acids. The germline gives CDR1 LGHNA, CDR2 YNFKEQ. The CDR3: CASSQELAGKNEQFF. DNA for the CDR3: TGTGCCAGCAGCCAAGAATTAGCGGGAAAGAATGAGCAGTTCTTC.

The V and J genes are TRBV12-3 or TRBV12-4 and TRBJ2-2; a possible D gene is TRBD2 (5 bases). V was trimmed by 6 bases and J by 1 base, leaving 12 bases between them. CDR3 size: 15 residues. The CDR3 sequence: CASSPGWGNTGELFF. CDR3 nucleotides: TGTGCCAGCAGCCCGGGGTGGGGGAACACCGGGGAGCTGTTTTTT.

This clonotype occurred a few times. V is TRBV6-5 and J is TRBJ1-2, with 12 bases aligning to TRBD1. CDR1 and CDR2 from the germline V gene are MNHEY and SVGAGI. V was pared by 4 bases and J by 4 bases, with 7 bases of the junction left unmatched. The CDR3 has 16 amino acids. This chain's CDR3 is CASSSGTGGPIYGYTF. In DNA, the CDR3 is TGTGCCAGCAGTTCCGGGACAGGGGGCCCAATCTATGGCTACACCTTC.

Ten or more counts support this clonotype. The rearrangement uses TRBV6-2 or TRBV6-3 and TRBJ2-6; D not resolved. With 3 bases removed from V and 0 bases from J, the gap between germline ends came to 6 bases. Germline V gene lookup returns CDR1 MNHEY and CDR2 SVGEGT. The CDR3 contains 15 residues. Here the CDR3 DNA reads TGTGCCAGCAGTTATACCGGCTCTGGGGCCAACGTCCTGACTTTC. As protein: CASSYTGSGANVLTF.

This clonotype was seen more than once but under ten times. The chain is built from TRBV20-1 and TRBJ2-5; TRBD1 agrees at 7 bases. Losses at the gene ends were 6 bases for V and 3 bases for J; bases not matched to a gene: 7. The CDR3 consists of 13 residues. Germline V gene sequence: CDR1 DFQATT, CDR2 SNEGSKA (reference sequence). The CDR3 DNA is TGCAGTGCCGCCCGGGACAGAAAAGAGACCCAGTACTTC. Translation gives CSAARDRKETQYF.